This TCR beta chain was retrieved from a study of T cell repertoires in cytomegalovirus infection. TCRdb re-called the reads with MiXCR, one entry per CDR3 protein. This table has approximately 770,000 distinct CDR3 sequences, just under 30% appearing once. Germline CDR1 reads SGHNT; CDR2 reads YYREEE (reference sequence). The V gene lost 0 bases and the J gene lost 0 bases, with 12 bases spanning the gap. The CDR3 is 16 amino acids. As concerns this clonotype: Its antigen is unidentified.

Study-wide results and caveats: Dominant in the ex vivo response were TCR beta clonotypes restricted by HLA-C and specific for CMV.

J is TRBJ1-1 and V is TRBV5-4, with D possibly TRBD1 on 5 matching bases. Sequenced material: cultured CD8+ T cells from PBMCs, taken from culture after CMV antigen stimulation. The origin of this receptor is a human donor in good health (CMV status not recorded). Some clones in this sample may be carry-over from other donors' samples. The DNA of the CDR3 is TGTGCCAGCAGCTTGGCAGCAGGGAGCATGAACACTGAAGCTTTCTTT. Translation: CASSLAAGSMNTEAFF.